The T cell receptor (beta chain) under discussion was sequenced for a study of cytomegalovirus exposure and HLA in healthy donors. Study summary: A preliminary data release comprised roughly 85 million unique TCRs obtained from HLA-typed donors. Study results and caveats: A later analysis by the authors found several of the most significant clusters apparently linked to common viral pathogens.

13 Jbeta primers and 60 Vbeta primers were used for the PCR. Generated by immunoSEQ multiplex PCR, the TCRdb table keeps only in-frame clones and is missing some. The sample records 95,000 to 100,000 clones, 76% being singletons. V was trimmed by 0 bases and J by 7 bases, leaving 7 bases between them. Germline CDR1 is SGHKS and CDR2 is YYEKEE (reference sequence). The CDR3 totals 12 residues. Regarding this clone: Its antigen is not known.

The sequenced sample was PBMCs. This chain links TRBV5-5 with TRBJ1-2; a possible D gene is TRBD1 (6 bases). The receptor was isolated from a middle-aged man in good health and CMV-seronegative. The CDR3 nucleotides are TGTGCCAGCAGCTTGGTGGACAGTGGCTACACCTTC. It specifies CASSLVDSGYTF. The entire variable domain, with the rest obtained from reference TRBV5-5 and TRBJ1-2, is as follows: DAGVTQSPTHLIKTRGQQVTLRCSPISGHKSVSWYQQVLGQGPQFIFQYYEKEERGRGNFPDRFSARQFPNYSSELNVNALLLGDSALYLCASSLVDSGYTFGSGTRLTVV.